A single sample gave rise to the 29 T cell receptor beta chains below, sequenced in a study of T-cell reconstitution after alpha-beta-depleted transplantation in children (dated by TCRdb to the mid-2010s). The sample's treatment or condition, from its label and the paper: allogeneic hematopoietic cell transplantation with graft depleted of TCRalphabeta T cells and CD19 B cells. Library preparation employed PCR. Instrument on record: Illumina HiSeq 2500. TCR library preparation used molecular barcoding, with unique molecular identifiers applied to normalize quantification of the TCRbeta repertoire. Through fastp at Q25 and MiXCR, TCRdb rebuilt clones from the public reads, retaining in-frame beta chains. CDR3 protein duplicates are merged, each entry listing the most common genes and DNA. The sample table shows 200,000 or so distinct CDR3 sequences, and approximately 6.8% are seen once. The top ten hold roughly 4.7% of the sample.

The sample consisted of PBMCs, taken before TCRalphabeta/CD19-depleted stem cell transplant. These receptors were collected from a girl younger than two with combined immunodeficiency, due to receive a stem cell transplant.

Comment on this clonotype: A much larger clonotype is one base distant, so this may be a read error. The chain couples TRBV5-4 to TRBJ2-3; the match to TRBD2 covers 10 bases. Germline loops: CDR1 SGHNT, CDR2 YYREEE (reference sequence). CDR3 size: 16 residues. In nucleotides, the CDR3 is TGTGCCAGCAGCGCCCGGACTAGCGGTATCACAGATACGCATTATTTT. This codes for CASSARTSGITDTHYF. Variable domain in full (rest from reference TRBV5-4 and TRBJ2-3): ETGVTQSPTHLIKTRGQQVTLRCSSQSGHNTVSWYQQALGQGPQFIFQYYREEENGRGNFPPRFSGLQFPNYSSELNVNALELDDSALYLCASSARTSGITDTHYFGPGTRLTVL.

Ten or more counts support this clonotype. The V gene is TRBV5-6, the J gene TRBJ2-3, with 10 bases identical to TRBD2. Germline CDR1 is SGHDT and CDR2 is YYEEEE. The CDR3 sequence is 16 residues long. The junction had 4 bases not matched to a gene; V was cut back by 0 bases and J by 3 bases. CDR3 bases: TGTGCCAGCAGCTTGGAGGTAGCGGGGGGAACAGATACGCAGTATTTT. This translates into CASSLEVAGGTDTQYF.

This clonotype appeared many times. The V and J genes are TRBV11-2 and TRBJ2-7; possible D gene TRBD1, 6 bases. The CDR3 has 20 residues. Germline V gene lookup returns CDR1 SGHAT and CDR2 FQNNGV. V lost 1 base and J 0 bases, leaving 25 bases between the germline ends. The CDR3 sequence: CASSLGVGTGPFGSSYEQYF. The CDR3 bases are TGTGCCAGCAGCTTAGGAGTAGGAACAGGGCCCTTCGGATCCTCCTACGAGCAGTACTTC.

Many counts were recorded for this clonotype. Sequence at one end of the junction differs from germline and may be a read error. CDR3 bases: TGTGCCAGCAGTGTAGGGGGGACTGCCTACGAGCAGTACTTC. Protein product: CASSVGGTAYEQYF. The genes are TRBV9 and TRBJ2-7; D possibly uses TRBD1 or TRBD2 (6 bases each). The germline V gene has CDR1 SGDLS and CDR2 YYNGEE. This CDR3 comprises 14 residues.

In its sample, this clonotype was seen many times. The rearrangement uses TRBV11-1 and TRBJ2-7, with D possibly TRBD2 on 6 matching bases. The CDR3 covers 18 residues. Trimming removed 1 base from V and 3 bases from J, with 22 bases in between. CDR1 is SGHAT, CDR2 FQDESV, per germline (reference sequence). The CDR3 reads CASSLVPVTSSRHYEQYF. CDR3 in DNA: TGTGCCAGCAGCTTAGTACCAGTAACTAGCTCGAGGCACTACGAGCAGTACTTC.

This clonotype showed up many times. The chain couples TRBV11-2 to TRBJ1-4; 8 bases agree with TRBD1. The germline V gene encodes CDR1 SGHAT and CDR2 FQNNGV. V trimming: 5 bases; J trimming: 8 bases; junction bases outside the gene matches: 10. This CDR3 is built from 15 residues. The CDR3 DNA is TGTGCCAGCAGCGATTGGGGGACAGGATGGGAAAAACTGTTTTTT. Amino acids: CASSDWGTGWEKLFF.

This clonotype was recorded a few times. The chain uses TRBV20-1 and TRBJ2-3; the D is unclear. V lost 4 bases and J 0 bases, leaving 14 bases between the germline ends. There are 15 residues in the CDR3. The germline CDR1 and CDR2 sequences are DFQATT and SNEGSKA (reference sequence). The CDR3 DNA follows: TGCAGTGCTACCCTCCCGTTCTCTAGCACAGATACGCAGTATTTT. Its protein product is CSATLPFSSTDTQYF.

This clonotype has ten or more counts. The chain has TRBV28 and TRBJ1-5, with TRBD1 identical over 12 bases. The CDR3 length is 20 residues. The germline V gene has CDR1 MDHEN and CDR2 SYDVKM. The V gene end was trimmed by 5 bases and the J gene end by 1 base; junction bases not matched to a gene: 15. The CDR3 region has the DNA TGTGCCAGCAGTCCTGGTATCGGGACAGGGGGCTTCGTGAGCAATCAGCCCCAGCATTTT. Its translation is CASSPGIGTGGFVSNQPQHF.

This clonotype has a handful of counts. The chain recombines TRBV7-8 with TRBJ1-1, with TRBD1 as a possible D gene (6 bases). The CDR3 extends over 15 amino acids. Looked up from germline, CDR1 is SGHVS and CDR2 is FQNEAQ. V dropped 5 bases and J dropped 1 base, with 14 bases sitting between them. The CDR3 bases are TGTGCCAGCAGCCTAGGGGGGGGCCCGAACACTGAAGCTTTCTTT. This encodes CASSLGGGPNTEAFF.

This clonotype occurred many times. J is TRBJ1-2 and V is TRBV20-1; no reliable D call. Trimming pared 0 bases from V and 1 base from J, leaving 9 bases between. Germline values: CDR1 DFQATT, CDR2 SNEGSKA (reference sequence). This CDR3 has 14 residues. CDR3 nucleotides: TGCAGTGCTAGAGACCTGGACCTTAACTATGGCTACACCTTC. Translating gives CSARDLDLNYGYTF.

This clonotype was recorded a few times. The CDR3, as DNA: TGTGCCAGCAGCTTGGACAGGGTTAATAATTCACCCCTCCACTTT. The encoded protein is CASSLDRVNNSPLHF. The rearrangement uses TRBV5-5 and TRBJ1-6, with D perhaps TRBD1 (6 bases). Germline CDR1 reads SGHKS; CDR2 reads YYEKEE (reference sequence). The length of the CDR3 is 15 residues. V shed 0 bases and J shed 5 bases, with 9 bases lying between them.

This clonotype showed up just a few times. The V and J genes are TRBV7-9 and TRBJ2-1, with D perhaps TRBD2 (6 bases). From germline, CDR1 is SEHNR and CDR2 FQNEAQ (reference sequence). The CDR3 is made up of 15 amino acids. V was shortened by 7 bases and J by 5 bases, with 18 bases between the two germline ends. The CDR3 reads CASTFTGVDDNEQFF. CDR3 DNA sequence: TGTGCCAGCACCTTTACGGGGGTAGACGACAATGAGCAGTTCTTC. The variable domain in full, with the rest retrieved from reference TRBV7-9 and TRBJ2-1, is DTGVSQNPRHKITKRGQNVTFRCDPISEHNRLYWYRQTLGQGPEFLTYFQNEAQLEKSRLLSDRFSAERPKGSFSTLEIQRTEQGDSAMYLCASTFTGVDDNEQFFGPGTRLTVL.

At least ten counts were recorded for this clonotype. The chain links TRBV7-2 to TRBJ2-5; no reliable D call. This CDR3 region has 13 residues. Germline CDR1 reads SGHTA; CDR2 reads FQGNSA. The V and J ends lost 1 base and 4 bases respectively, with 7 bases between them. The DNA for the CDR3 is TGTGCCAGCAGCTTAGAGCAAGGAGAGACCCAGTACTTC. Encoded protein: CASSLEQGETQYF.

This clonotype was seen repeatedly, ten times or more. This rearrangement joins TRBV20-1 to TRBJ2-1; either TRBD1 or TRBD2 may fit D (5 bases each). The CDR3 spans 17 residues. The ends were cut back, 0 bases at V and 2 bases at J, with 17 bases in the middle. Germline V gene data show CDR1 as DFQATT and CDR2 as SNEGSKA (reference sequence). CDR3 in amino acids: CSARDYRRDGPYNEQFF. CDR3 nucleotides: TGCAGTGCTAGAGATTATCGTCGGGACGGACCCTACAATGAGCAGTTCTTC.

This clonotype was picked up many times. The CDR3 protein is CSADRAYEQYF. For the CDR3, the DNA is TGCAGTGCTGACAGGGCCTACGAGCAGTACTTC. The chain combines TRBV20-1 with TRBJ2-7, with 7 nucleotides matching TRBD1. The CDR3 runs to 11 residues. Germline V lookup: CDR1 DFQATT, CDR2 SNEGSKA (reference sequence). V shed 5 bases and J 2 bases; nucleotides not matched to a gene: 0.

This clonotype was detected many times. This sequence joins TRBV9 and TRBJ1-3; TRBD1 is a possible D gene (5 bases). Germline V gene data show CDR1 as SGDLS and CDR2 as YYNGEE. Deletions cut 0 bases from V and 4 bases from J, with 11 bases between. The CDR3 has 15 residues. The CDR3 DNA sequence: TGTGCCAGCAGCGTAGATCCCAGGGAAGGAAACACCATATATTTT. It specifies CASSVDPREGNTIYF.

The sample holds many counts of this clonotype. The chain links TRBV30 to TRBJ2-1; D gene uncertain. CDR1 and CDR2 from the germline V gene are GTSNPN and SVGIG (reference sequence). This CDR3 has 11 residues. With 1 base removed from V and 7 bases from J, the gap between germline ends came to 5 bases. CDR3 coding DNA: TGTGCCTGGAGTGCTACAAATGAGCAGTTCTTC. It is translated as CAWSATNEQFF.

The V gene is TRBV28, the J gene TRBJ1-6, with 7 positions matching TRBD1. V shed 4 bases and J 7 bases; nucleotides not matched to a gene: 1. This CDR3 has 13 amino acids. CDR1 and CDR2 (germline): MDHEN, SYDVKM. The CDR3 sequence: CASSWGQNSPLHF. CDR3 nucleotides: TGTGCCAGCAGTTGGGGACAGAATTCACCCCTCCACTTT. The full variable domain, its missing parts supplied by reference TRBV28 and TRBJ1-6, is DVKVTQSSRYLVKRTGEKVFLECVQDMDHENMFWYRQDPGLGLRLIYFSYDVKMKEKGDIPEGYSVSREKKERFSLILESASTNQTSMYLCASSWGQNSPLHFGNGTRLTVT.

This clonotype was counted ten times or more. V and J are TRBV12-3 or TRBV12-4 and TRBJ2-5, with D unresolved. Trimming cost V 1 base and J 2 bases, with 2 bases left between them. CDR3 size: 12 residues. Here the CDR3 DNA reads TGTGCCAGCAGTTTAGATCAAGAGACCCAGTACTTC. The encoded protein is CASSLDQETQYF.

This clonotype was recorded at least ten times. The chain has TRBV7-3 and TRBJ1-1, with unresolved D. In germline, CDR1 is SGHTA, CDR2 FQGTGA. The V gene lost 3 bases and the J gene lost 6 bases, with 11 bases spanning the gap. CDR3 length: 13 amino acids. The CDR3 sequence is CASSLWGYAEAFF. The CDR3 bases are TGTGCCAGCAGCTTGTGGGGATACGCTGAAGCTTTCTTT.

This clonotype was found many times. The J gene is TRBJ1-1, the V gene TRBV29-1, with no clear D. Trimming cost V 1 base and J 1 base, with 4 bases left between them. This CDR3 is 12 amino acids long. Germline assignment: CDR1 SQVTM and CDR2 ANQGSEA. The CDR3 DNA is TGCAGCGTTGAAGTAGGGAACACTGAAGCTTTCTTT. Translating it yields CSVEVGNTEAFF.

The table lists this clonotype with many counts. The chain recombines TRBV12-3 or TRBV12-4 with TRBJ2-7; perhaps TRBD2 as D (5 bases). CDR3 length: 14 amino acids. The germline V and J ends were trimmed by 6 bases and 5 bases, with 17 bases remaining between them. CDR3 in amino acids: CASSPAGWGDEQYF. In nucleotides, the CDR3 is TGTGCCAGCAGCCCCGCCGGCTGGGGAGACGAGCAGTACTTC.

The chain recombines TRBV29-1 with TRBJ2-7; D is unclear. Trimming pared 3 bases from V and 0 bases from J, leaving 12 bases between. Germline CDR1 SQVTM, CDR2 ANQGSEA. The CDR3 spans 14 residues. CDR3 nucleotides: TGCAGCGTTGACCTAGGAGAGAGCTCCTACGAGCAGTACTTC. Its translation is CSVDLGESSYEQYF.

The chain recombines TRBV11-1 with TRBJ1-1, with D perhaps TRBD1 (5 bases). Between the trimmed V and J ends, which lost 5 bases and 4 bases, there was a span of 17 bases. The CDR3 loop spans 15 amino acids. In germline, CDR1 is SGHAT, CDR2 FQDESV (reference sequence). The CDR3 DNA sequence: TGTGCCAGCAGCCGCGTGGGAAGGCAGGGCACTGAAGCTTTCTTT. It encodes CASSRVGRQGTEAFF.

On this clonotype: The junction and the germline gene differ at one end; a read error may be behind it. This chain links TRBV5-6 with TRBJ1-1; possibly TRBD1 for D (5 bases). CDR3 length equals 12 residues. Germline V gene lookup returns CDR1 SGHDT and CDR2 YYEEEE. The CDR3 nucleotides are TGTGCCATCAGCTTCGGGACCACTGAAGCTTTCTTT. Amino acid sequence: CAISFGTTEAFF.

This clonotype was seen ten or more times. Germline is not matched at one junction end, which may reflect a read error. The chain uses TRBV12-3 or TRBV12-4 and TRBJ1-2; D remains unclear. This CDR3 is 11 amino acids long. CDR3 nucleotides: TGTGCCAGCAGTTTAAGTTGGTTTATCGACTTC. This gives the protein CASSLSWFIDF.

This clonotype was found many times. The rearrangement uses TRBV28 and TRBJ1-2, with a weak D call TRBD1 (5 bases). CDR1 and CDR2 from the germline V gene are MDHEN and SYDVKM. Trimming shortened V by 2 bases and J by 8 bases, and 27 bases separated the two germline ends. The CDR3 is made up of 18 amino acids. CDR3 residues: CASSLTLLMTDFLLGYTF. The CDR3 DNA follows: TGTGCCAGCAGTTTAACCCTACTAATGACAGACTTTCTGCTCGGCTACACCTTC.

This clonotype came up a few times. The rearrangement uses TRBV14 and TRBJ2-1; D is unclear. V dropped 1 base and J dropped 1 base, with 8 bases sitting between them. The germline CDR1 and CDR2 sequences are SGHDN and FVKESK. CDR3 size: 15 residues. The CDR3 DNA follows: TGTGCCAGCAGCCAAGTGTTTATTTCCTACAATGAGCAGTTCTTC. This codes for CASSQVFISYNEQFF.

This clonotype occurred a few times. The chain employs TRBV30 and TRBJ2-7; no definite D call. CDR1 is GTSNPN and CDR2 is SVGIG in the germline V gene (reference sequence). The CDR3 covers 12 residues. V lost 0 bases to trimming and J lost 4 bases, with 7 bases between them. The CDR3 DNA is TGTGCCTGGAGTGTACCGGCTTACGAGCAGTACTTC. Amino acids: CAWSVPAYEQYF. Drawing the rest from reference TRBV30 and TRBJ2-7, the complete variable domain is SQTIHQWPATLVQPVGSPLSLECTVEGTSNPNLYWYRQAAGRGLQLLFYSVGIGQISSEVPQNLSASRPQDRQFILSSKKLLLSDSGFYLCAWSVPAYEQYFGPGTRLTVT.